What follows are 5 T cell receptor beta chains derived from one specimen sequenced in a study of cytomegalovirus exposure and HLA in healthy donors. Amplification used 60 Vbeta primers and 13 Jbeta primers. TCRdb's table, derived via immunoSEQ multiplex PCR, lists solely in-frame clones and lacks some. Seen here are about 180,000 clones, 75% to 80% observed once, and the top ten hold 6.3%. What was sequenced was PBMCs. The receptors stem from a man between 35 and 55 years old in good health and CMV-seropositive.

This clone was observed a few times. The chain combines TRBV7-6 with TRBJ1-1; 7 bases line up with TRBD1. Looked up from germline, CDR1 is SGHVS and CDR2 is FNYEAQ. With V trimmed by 5 bases and J by 5 bases, 11 bases remained unmatched. This CDR3 is 15 amino acids long. CDR3 region: CASSPIKGATTEAFF. The DNA for the CDR3 is TGTGCCAGCAGCCCAATAAAGGGGGCCACGACTGAAGCTTTCTTT. Based on the CDR3 plus reference TRBV7-6 and TRBJ1-1, the full variable domain is GAGVSQSPRYKVTKRGQDVALRCDPISGHVSLYWYRQALGQGPEFLTYFNYEAQQDKSGLPNDRFSAERPEGSISTLTIQRTEQRDSAMYRCASSPIKGATTEAFFGQGTRLTVV.

V gene TRBV21-1 combines with J gene TRBJ2-5; TRBD1 is the table's D call, not checked against the DNA. The closer fit of TRBJ2-7 to the DNA end suggests the J call may be wrong. TRBV21-1 is termed a pseudogene. This CDR3 has 14 amino acids. The CDR3 sequence is CASSGRDRGNEQYF. CDR3 sequence (DNA): TGTGCCAGCAGCGGCCGGGACAGGGGCAACGAGCAGTACTTC.

This clone was detected only once. This chain links TRBV7-6 with TRBJ2-3, with unresolved D. V was pared by 1 base and J by 5 bases, with 10 bases between. Germline V CDR1 and CDR2: SGHVS, FNYEAQ. CDR3 length equals 14 residues. For the CDR3, the DNA is TGTGCCAGCAGCTTAGAAGTTAGCCGAGATACGCAGTATTTT. Its translation: CASSLEVSRDTQYF.

The gene calls are TRBV9 and TRBJ2-3; D ambiguous. The germline V and J ends were trimmed by 4 bases and 3 bases, with 9 bases remaining between them. Germline lookup yields CDR1 SGDLS and CDR2 YYNGEE. The CDR3 contains 13 residues. CDR3 sequence reads: CASSYSWTDTQYF. The CDR3 nucleotides read TGTGCCAGCAGCTATAGTTGGACAGATACGCAGTATTTT.

This chain connects TRBV7-6 to TRBJ2-7; 9 bases line up with TRBD1. V dropped 5 bases and J dropped 3; count of bases not matched to a gene: 2. The CDR3 is made up of 13 amino acids. Germline CDR1 and CDR2: SGHVS and FNYEAQ. The CDR3 sequence: CASSPTGGYEQYF. CDR3 in DNA: TGTGCCAGCAGCCCGACAGGGGGCTACGAGCAGTACTTC.